The 22 T cell receptor beta chains below come from one sample, sequenced in a study of blood T cell repertoires in COVID-19. Using immunoSEQ multiplex PCR, the repertoire was profiled, and TCRdb retains in-frame clones only, with some absent. The sample lists roughly 210,000 clones, about 87% seen once, with 1.5% to 2% in the top ten. Sequencing was carried out using peripheral blood. The source of these receptors is a man between 65 and 85 years old with acute or convalescent COVID-19.

This chain joins TRBV19 and TRBJ2-2; 9 bases line up with TRBD2. Germline V gene data show CDR1 as LNHDA and CDR2 as SQIVND (reference sequence). V lost 4 bases, J lost 4 bases, and 7 bases stayed unmatched. The CDR3 has 16 residues. In DNA, the CDR3 is TGTGCCAGTAGTACGCCTAGCGGGATTACCACCGGGGAGCTGTTTTTT. Protein: CASSTPSGITTGELFF.

The chain has TRBV19 and TRBJ2-4; D ambiguous. This CDR3 spans 13 amino acids. Between the trimmed V and J ends, which lost 3 bases and 7 bases, there was a span of 10 bases. Per the germline V gene, CDR1 is LNHDA and CDR2 is SQIVND (reference sequence). DNA for the CDR3: TGTGCCAGTAGTATCATCGGCGGTAACATTCAGTACTTC. Its translation is CASSIIGGNIQYF.

This sequence joins TRBV12-5 and TRBJ1-2, with 8 bases fitting TRBD1. The germline V gene has CDR1 LGHNT and CDR2 FRNRAP. CDR3 length: 20 amino acids. With 0 bases clipped from V and 2 bases from J, the junction kept 17 bases outside the gene matches. This CDR3 reads CASGLVLTTYPGTGNYGYTF. CDR3 coding DNA: TGTGCTAGTGGTTTGGTCCTCACTACCTATCCTGGGACAGGCAACTATGGCTACACCTTC.

J is TRBJ2-7 and V is TRBV29-1; D call uncertain. In germline, CDR1 is SQVTM, CDR2 ANQGSEA. The CDR3 covers 12 residues. V shed 4 bases and J shed 0 bases, with 7 bases lying between them. CDR3 in amino acids: CSVGMSSYEQYF. For the CDR3, the DNA is TGCAGCGTTGGAATGAGCTCCTACGAGCAGTACTTC.

The CDR3 region has the DNA TGTGCCAGCAGGGCCCCAGGCACCGCGAACTATGGCTACACCTTC. Translation gives CASRAPGTANYGYTF. The chain uses TRBV28 and TRBJ1-2; D not certain. Between the trimmed V and J ends, which lost 6 bases and 2 bases, there was a span of 16 bases. Germline loops: CDR1 MDHEN, CDR2 SYDVKM. There are 15 residues in the CDR3.

This clone was observed a handful of times. The rearrangement uses TRBV28 and TRBJ2-5; 8 positions agree with TRBD2. This CDR3 contains 16 residues. Germline V gives CDR1 MDHEN, CDR2 SYDVKM. The V segment lost 4 bases and the J segment 5 bases; nucleotides outside the gene matches: 12. The CDR3 nucleotides read TGTGCCAGCAGTTCTCAGGTCGTAGCGGGATACGAGACCCAGTACTTC. The encoded protein is CASSSQVVAGYETQYF.

The chain carries TRBV5-1 and TRBJ1-5; maybe TRBD1 (5 bases). V shed 1 base and J shed 4 bases, with 12 bases lying between them. Germline V gene lookup returns CDR1 SGHRS and CDR2 YFSETQ. The CDR3 has 15 residues. This CDR3 is CASSLSAGLNQPQHF. The CDR3 coding sequence is TGCGCCAGCAGCTTGTCTGCGGGGCTTAATCAGCCCCAGCATTTT. The full variable domain, rest sourced from reference TRBV5-1 and TRBJ1-5, is KAGVTQTPRYLIKTRGQQVTLSCSPISGHRSVSWYQQTPGQGLQFLFEYFSETQRNKGNFPGRFSGRQFSNSRSEMNVSTLELGDSALYLCASSLSAGLNQPQHFGDGTRLSIL.

DNA for the CDR3: TGTGCCAGCTCACCTGGACAGGCGAGCTCCTACGAGCAGTACTTC. Protein product: CASSPGQASSYEQYF. J is TRBJ2-7 and V is TRBV18; 7 bases match TRBD1. With 3 bases clipped from V and 0 bases from J, the junction kept 5 bases outside the gene matches. Germline lookup yields CDR1 KGHSH and CDR2 LQKENI. This CDR3 has 15 amino acids.

The chain employs TRBV15 and TRBJ1-5, with D maybe TRBD1 (6 bases). This CDR3 has 16 amino acids. Germline lookup yields CDR1 LNHNV and CDR2 YYDKDF (reference sequence). V lost 5 bases, J lost 3 bases, and 17 bases lay in between. CDR3 nucleotide sequence: TGTGCCACCAGCGGAAATCAGGGGCGAGTCAATCAGCCCCAGCATTTT. It yields the protein CATSGNQGRVNQPQHF.

V gene TRBV7-3 combines with J gene TRBJ1-2, with unresolved D. The CDR3 consists of 14 residues. Germline V lookup: CDR1 SGHTA, CDR2 FQGTGA. The V end was cut by 1 base, the J end by 0 bases, with 6 bases between. The CDR3 reads CASSLNPANYGYTF. In DNA, the CDR3 is TGTGCCAGCAGCTTAAACCCAGCTAACTATGGCTACACCTTC.

The gene calls are TRBV19 and TRBJ2-3; 11 nucleotides agree with TRBD2. V gave up 1 base and J gave up 5 bases; unmatched junction bases: 11. Germline CDR1 and CDR2: LNHDA and SQIVND (reference sequence). The CDR3 length is 18 residues. The CDR3 nucleotides are TGTGCCAGTAGTATAGCCCCCCTTAGCGGGAGGGTTGGAGATACGCAGTATTTT. It codes for CASSIAPLSGRVGDTQYF.

The chain recombines TRBV5-4 with TRBJ1-2, with D possibly being TRBD1 (6 bases). The CDR3 totals 14 residues. The germline gives CDR1 SGHNT, CDR2 YYREEE (reference sequence). Trimming shortened V by 2 bases and J by 4 bases, and 12 bases separated the two germline ends. The CDR3 DNA reads as TGTGCCAGCAGCTTATTGACAGGCTCCTATGGCTACACCTTC. The encoded protein is CASSLLTGSYGYTF.

The gene calls are TRBV2 and TRBJ2-2; 9 bases are shared with TRBD2. Per the germline V gene, CDR1 is SNHLY and CDR2 is FYNNEI. This CDR3 has 15 amino acids. The J segment lost 4 bases and the V segment lost 5 bases, leaving 5 bases of the junction unmatched. DNA for the CDR3: TGTGCCAGCAGTTTAGCGGGAGCGGGCACCGGGGAGCTGTTTTTT. Its protein product is CASSLAGAGTGELFF.

The chain recombines TRBV29-1 with TRBJ2-2; D is unclear. The germline CDR1 and CDR2 sequences are SQVTM and ANQGSEA. V was pared by 4 bases and J by 0 bases, with 9 bases between. The CDR3 runs to 14 residues. The CDR3 here is CSVGARSNTGELFF. DNA of the CDR3: TGCAGCGTTGGGGCCAGGTCGAACACCGGGGAGCTGTTTTTT.

J is TRBJ2-3 and V is TRBV19; TRBD2 matches at 7 bases. CDR1 LNHDA and CDR2 SQIVND come from the germline V gene (reference sequence). This CDR3 is built from 15 residues. J was trimmed by 4 bases and V by 3 bases; bases with no gene match: 7. In nucleotides, the CDR3 is TGTGCCAGTAGTATTACCGGGACTAAGGCAGATACGCAGTATTTT. Encoded protein: CASSITGTKADTQYF.

V is TRBV7-9 and J is TRBJ1-1; 7 bases map to TRBD1. CDR3 length: 15 amino acids. J lost 0 bases, V lost 4 bases, and 5 bases had no gene match. Germline V CDR1 and CDR2: SEHNR, FQNEAQ (reference sequence). This chain's CDR3 is CASSYQQGMNTEAFF. DNA for the CDR3: TGTGCCAGCAGCTACCAACAGGGGATGAACACTGAAGCTTTCTTT.

CDR3 sequence: CASSSTPLWDSNIQYF. CDR3 bases: TGTGCCAGCAGCTCCACTCCGCTCTGGGACTCTAACATTCAGTACTTC. The chain has TRBV9 and TRBJ2-4; TRBD2 is a possible D gene (6 bases). The germline CDR1 and CDR2 sequences are SGDLS and YYNGEE. Trimming removed 4 bases from V and 7 bases from J, with 21 bases in between. The CDR3 consists of 16 residues.

V gene TRBV7-3 combines with J gene TRBJ2-1, with 12 bases lining up with TRBD2. The CDR3 contains 16 residues. Germline loops: CDR1 SGHTA, CDR2 FQGTGA. The J segment lost 7 bases and the V segment lost 3 bases, leaving 7 bases of the junction unmatched. The CDR3 here is CASSLQGTSGPNEQFF. The DNA of the CDR3 is TGTGCCAGCAGCTTGCAGGGGACTAGCGGGCCGAATGAGCAGTTCTTC.

This chain joins TRBV9 and TRBJ2-1; possible D gene TRBD2, 5 bases. CDR3 length equals 14 residues. Trimming left V 1 base short and J 9 bases short, with 14 bases between. Germline values: CDR1 SGDLS, CDR2 YYNGEE. The CDR3 sequence: CASSVTASSLEQFF. The CDR3 bases are TGTGCCAGCAGCGTAACGGCTAGCTCACTTGAGCAGTTCTTC.

The chain joins TRBV4-1 to TRBJ2-5; D is possibly TRBD1 (6 bases). The V gene's germline CDR1 is MGHRA and CDR2 YSYEKL. V was pared by 0 bases and J by 5 bases, with 13 bases between. CDR3 length: 15 amino acids. CDR3 amino acids: CASSQDPRGSETQYF. The CDR3, as DNA: TGCGCCAGCAGCCAAGACCCCAGGGGAAGTGAGACCCAGTACTTC.

Only a few counts were recorded for this clone. The chain links TRBV3-1 (or the pseudogene TRBV3-2) to TRBJ1-1; D is uncertain. Germline-derived CDR1 and CDR2 are LGHDT and YNNKEL (reference sequence). V lost 4 bases, J lost 5 bases, and 11 bases lay in between. CDR3 size: 13 residues. The CDR3 bases are TGTGCCAGCAGCCCCACGGGGAGAACTGAAGCTTTCTTT. This encodes CASSPTGRTEAFF.

This clone was detected ten times or more. The rearrangement uses TRBV4-1 and TRBJ1-4; D is possibly TRBD1 (6 bases). This CDR3 has 15 amino acids. In germline, CDR1 is MGHRA, CDR2 YSYEKL. V was shortened by 1 base and J by 3 bases, with 9 bases between the two germline ends. The CDR3 nucleotides are TGCGCCAGCAGCCAAGGAACAGGGCCTAATGAAAAACTGTTTTTT. Protein: CASSQGTGPNEKLFF.